The 15 T cell receptor beta chains reported below all come from one sample, sequenced in a study of blood T cell repertoires in COVID-19. The data were produced by immunoSEQ multiplex PCR, yet TCRdb's version contains in-frame clones alone and is incomplete. In the table there are some 16,000 clones, about nine tenths of which are singletons. Sequenced: peripheral blood. Receptors originate from a human donor with active COVID-19. The donor label of this sample is uncertain.

The CDR3 reads CASTAGRNTEAFF. For the CDR3, the DNA is TGTGCCAGCACTGCGGGGCGGAACACTGAAGCTTTCTTT. The chain couples TRBV2 to TRBJ1-1; the D gene is possibly TRBD1 (5 bases). With 7 bases removed from V and 1 base from J, the gap between germline ends came to 10 bases. This CDR3 comprises 13 residues. CDR1 is SNHLY, CDR2 FYNNEI, per germline.

The gene calls are TRBV7-3 and TRBJ2-1; D is possibly TRBD1 (6 bases). The germline V gene has CDR1 SGHTA and CDR2 FQGTGA. The V end lost 1 base, the J end lost 6 bases, and 22 bases lay between the germline ends. The CDR3 length is 18 residues. The CDR3, as DNA: TGTGCCAGCAGCTTAAACGGCAGGGGTGCATGGGGTTCCAATGAGCAGTTCTTC. Residues: CASSLNGRGAWGSNEQFF. The whole variable domain, remainder taken from reference TRBV7-3 and TRBJ2-1, is GAGVSQTPSNKVTEKGKYVELRCDPISGHTALYWYRQSLGQGPEFLIYFQGTGAADDSGLPNDRFFAVRPEGSVSTLKIQRTERGDSAVYLCASSLNGRGAWGSNEQFFGPGTRLTVL.

The chain carries TRBV19 and TRBJ1-1; weak D call: TRBD1 (5 bases). The CDR3 covers 17 residues. Trimming pared 5 bases from V and 2 bases from J, leaving 21 bases between. CDR1 is LNHDA and CDR2 is SQIVND in the germline V gene (reference sequence). CDR3 amino acids: CASSRFVQAVSNTEAFF. CDR3 nucleotide sequence: TGTGCCAGTAGTCGGTTCGTACAGGCCGTCTCTAACACTGAAGCTTTCTTT.

This clone was observed a single time. This chain links TRBV18 with TRBJ1-3; 8 nucleotides line up with TRBD1. Per germline, CDR1 KGHSH and CDR2 LQKENI. The junction had 3 bases not matched to a gene; V was cut back by 3 bases and J by 2 bases. This CDR3 region has 15 residues. CDR3 sequence reads: CASSPQGAAGNTIYF. CDR3 nucleotides: TGTGCCAGCTCACCCCAGGGGGCCGCTGGAAACACCATATATTTT. Using reference TRBV18 and TRBJ1-3 for the parts outside the CDR3, the full variable domain is NAGVMQNPRHLVRRRGQEARLRCSPMKGHSHVYWYRQLPEEGLKFMVYLQKENIIDESGMPKERFSAEFPKEGPSILRIQQVVRGDSAAYFCASSPQGAAGNTIYFGEGSWLTVV.

The chain has TRBV6-1 and TRBJ2-7, with 8 bases lining up with TRBD2. The CDR3 loop spans 15 amino acids. Germline V gene lookup returns CDR1 MNHNS and CDR2 SASEGT. With 3 bases clipped from V and 2 bases from J, the junction kept 6 bases outside the gene matches. This CDR3 reads CASSDYSGDPYEQYF. The CDR3 DNA follows: TGTGCCAGCAGTGATTATAGCGGGGACCCCTACGAGCAGTACTTC.

Here the CDR3 DNA reads TGTGCCAGCAGAGGGACAGGGGATGGCGGGGAGCTGTTTTTT. This sequence encodes CASRGTGDGGELFF. This chain connects TRBV28 to TRBJ2-2; 10 nucleotides agree with TRBD1. V was pared by 6 bases and J by 7 bases, with 5 bases of the junction left unmatched. Looked up from germline, CDR1 is MDHEN and CDR2 is SYDVKM. CDR3 size: 14 residues. Filled out from reference TRBV28 and TRBJ2-2, the complete variable domain reads DVKVTQSSRYLVKRTGEKVFLECVQDMDHENMFWYRQDPGLGLRLIYFSYDVKMKEKGDIPEGYSVSREKKERFSLILESASTNQTSMYLCASRGTGDGGELFFGEGSRLTVL.

The V and J genes are TRBV9 and TRBJ1-4, with 10 bases identical to TRBD1. This CDR3 spans 18 amino acids. The J segment lost 4 bases and the V segment lost 4 bases, leaving 13 bases of the junction unmatched. Germline CDR1 and CDR2: SGDLS and YYNGEE. The CDR3 here is CASSPGTGEIGYNEKLFF. CDR3 nucleotides: TGTGCCAGCAGCCCTGGGACAGGGGAAATAGGGTATAATGAAAAACTGTTTTTT.

The J gene is TRBJ1-6, the V gene TRBV15; 9 bases are a match to TRBD1. Germline CDR1 is LNHNV and CDR2 is YYDKDF (reference sequence). After removal of 5 bases from V and 7 bases from J, the junction contained 6 bases not matched to a gene. The CDR3 runs to 15 residues. The CDR3, as DNA: TGTGCCACCAGCTCCCCGGGACAGGGAAATTCACCCCTCCACTTT. Its translation is CATSSPGQGNSPLHF.

The sample holds a few counts of this clone. This sequence joins TRBV27 and TRBJ2-5; 9 positions agree with TRBD1. Per the germline V gene, CDR1 is MNHEY and CDR2 is SMNVEV (reference sequence). This CDR3 is built from 15 residues. With 4 bases clipped from V and 6 bases from J, the junction kept 9 bases outside the gene matches. CDR3 in DNA: TGTGCCAGCAGTTCCGGGACAGGGAGAGGTCAGACCCAGTACTTC. Encoded protein: CASSSGTGRGQTQYF.

CDR3 loop: CASSPGQASGNTIYF. CDR3 nucleotide sequence: TGCGCCAGCAGCCCCGGACAGGCCTCTGGAAACACCATATATTTT. The chain is built from TRBV5-1 and TRBJ1-3; 7 bases are a match to TRBD1. V shed 4 bases, J shed 0 bases, and the junction held 4 bases outside the gene matches. The length of the CDR3 is 15 residues. The germline gives CDR1 SGHRS, CDR2 YFSETQ.

The V gene is TRBV27, the J gene TRBJ1-2; unclear D gene. V was trimmed by 4 bases and J by 0 bases, leaving 6 bases between them. Germline loops: CDR1 MNHEY, CDR2 SMNVEV (reference sequence). This CDR3 region has 13 residues. The CDR3 DNA reads as TGTGCCAGCAGTTGGAGCTCTAACTATGGCTACACCTTC. It translates to CASSWSSNYGYTF.

This rearrangement joins TRBV19 to TRBJ1-5; D may be TRBD1 (5 bases). This CDR3 is built from 13 residues. The V and J ends lost 5 bases and 5 bases respectively, with 10 bases between them. Germline V gene data show CDR1 as LNHDA and CDR2 as SQIVND (reference sequence). The CDR3 coding sequence is TGTGCCAGTAGTTTCCAGGGCGATCAGCCCCAGCATTTT. It encodes CASSFQGDQPQHF.

This rearrangement joins TRBV5-4 to TRBJ1-2; 7 nucleotides match TRBD1. Germline V gives CDR1 SGHNT, CDR2 YYREEE (reference sequence). The CDR3 totals 13 residues. V shed 2 bases, J shed 6 bases, and the junction held 4 bases outside the gene matches. CDR3 nucleotide sequence: TGTGCCAGCAGCTTTCAGGGGGATGATGGCTACACCTTC. Translation gives CASSFQGDDGYTF.

The chain has TRBV19 and TRBJ1-1; perhaps TRBD1 as D (5 bases). Germline CDR1 LNHDA, CDR2 SQIVND (reference sequence). CDR3 length: 14 amino acids. V dropped 3 bases and J dropped 2 bases, with 10 bases sitting between them. The CDR3 is CASSIGGPNTEAFF. The DNA of the CDR3 is TGTGCCAGTAGTATCGGGGGACCAAACACTGAAGCTTTCTTT.

The gene calls are TRBV7-8 and TRBJ1-2; 8 bases fit TRBD1. CDR3 length equals 15 residues. Germline V lookup: CDR1 SGHVS, CDR2 FQNEAQ. The ends lost 0 bases at V and 6 bases at J; junction bases unmatched: 6. CDR3 sequence: CASSLAAGGGHGYTF. In DNA form, the CDR3 reads TGTGCCAGCAGCTTAGCGGCAGGGGGCGGGCATGGCTACACCTTC.